These 5 T cell receptor beta chains originate from one sample sequenced in a study of T-cell reconstitution after alpha-beta-depleted transplantation in children. Molecular barcoding with unique molecular identifiers was used for the TCRbeta library. A single record per CDR3 protein comes from TCRdb applying MiXCR to the PCR reads. In the table there are about 91,000 distinct CDR3 sequences, roughly 7.7% of which are singletons. This specimen was PBMCs from the stem cell graft donor, taken from the stem cell graft. The receptors shown here come from a human donor who donated a stem cell graft to a child with congenital amegakaryocytic thrombocytopenia.

This clonotype came up many times. The genes are TRBV5-6 and TRBJ2-1, with TRBD2 matching 7 bases. The V gene end was trimmed by 7 bases and the J gene end by 4 bases; junction bases not matched to a gene: 11. CDR1 is SGHDT, CDR2 YYEEEE, per germline. There are 15 residues in the CDR3. The CDR3 reads CASRPLAGRYNEQFF. The CDR3 nucleotides are TGTGCCAGCCGACCTTTAGCGGGCCGGTACAATGAGCAGTTCTTC.

This clonotype has at least ten counts. The chain uses TRBV7-9 and TRBJ2-7; D is possibly TRBD1 or TRBD2 (5 bases each). V dropped 4 bases and J dropped 1 base, with 8 bases sitting between them. Looked up from germline, CDR1 is SEHNR and CDR2 is FQNEAQ (reference sequence). CDR3 length: 13 amino acids. This chain's CDR3 is CASSWDGSYEQYF. CDR3 sequence (DNA): TGTGCCAGCAGCTGGGACGGTTCCTACGAGCAGTACTTC.

This clonotype was seen many times. The rearrangement uses TRBV29-1 and TRBJ1-3; D not resolved. The V gene's germline CDR1 is SQVTM and CDR2 ANQGSEA. The CDR3 spans 15 residues. Deletions cut 4 bases from V and 4 bases from J, with 17 bases between. The CDR3 loop reads CSVARGALPGNTIYF. In nucleotides, the CDR3 is TGCAGCGTTGCAAGAGGAGCCCTGCCGGGAAACACCATATATTTT.

Many counts were recorded for this clonotype. CDR3 DNA: TGTGCCAGCAGTCTCCCCGGGACAGAACAAGAGACCCAGTACTTC. This gives the protein CASSLPGTEQETQYF. V usage is TRBV28 and J usage is TRBJ2-5; TRBD1 aligns across 7 bases. Germline V gene lookup returns CDR1 MDHEN and CDR2 SYDVKM. The CDR3 has 15 residues. The ends lost 5 bases at V and 2 bases at J; junction bases unmatched: 8.

This clonotype came up a few times. The chain couples TRBV9 to TRBJ2-3, with 7 bases matching TRBD1. Germline V lookup: CDR1 SGDLS, CDR2 YYNGEE. The V segment lost 0 bases and the J segment 2 bases; nucleotides outside the gene matches: 6. The CDR3 has 16 amino acids. The CDR3 bases are TGTGCCAGCAGCGTAGGTATAGGGGGCAACACAGATACGCAGTATTTT. Translating gives CASSVGIGGNTDTQYF.